The T cell receptor (beta chain) described here comes from a study of blood T cell repertoires in COVID-19. Some clones are missing from TCRdb's copy, which holds only in-frame ones; the method was immunoSEQ multiplex PCR. The table lists 250,000 to 400,000 clones, more than 75% of them singletons, with around 2.7% in the top ten. Germline V gene sequence: CDR1 MGHRA, CDR2 YSYEKL. The CDR3 has 15 residues. Trimming cost V 1 base and J 8 bases, with 15 bases left between them. Two negative PCRs, clearance, or symptom resolution had been documented for recovered Cohort 3 donors. The chain is built from TRBV4-1 and TRBJ2-1; tentatively, D is TRBD2 (6 bases). The material sequenced was PBMCs or T cells enriched from blood (not recorded which). This receptor was obtained from a man between 60 and 70 years old who had recovered from COVID-19. The chain's CDR3 is CASSQGLALIYEQFF. CDR3 nucleotides: TGCGCCAGCAGCCAAGGGCTAGCGTTAATATATGAGCAGTTCTTC.